This T cell receptor (beta chain) was sequenced during a study of beta chain features in type 1 diabetes. General study points: Short templates might get an advantage during PCR, and this would be equal in patients and controls. VDJ junctions in type 1 diabetes patients carried more deletions and fewer insertions.

Reverse transcribing all isolated RNA meant expressed TCRB transcripts were sequenced. Produced via immunoSEQ multiplex PCR; TCRdb's table is partial and in-frame only. The table shows roughly 370,000 clones, with around 13% occurring only once. Concerning this clone itself: As yet, its antigen is unknown.

The CDR3 sequence is 17 residues long. A sort by CD45RO/CCR7/CD25/CD127/CD95/CD27 yielded CD4+ naive, central memory, regulatory and stem cell-like memory cells. Sorted cells reached over 98% purity in every population. V gene TRBV21-1 combines with J gene TRBJ2-7. TRBV21-1 is assigned pseudogene status. The sample consisted of naive CD4+ T cells from blood. This sequence was found in a man aged 25-40 years in good health. As DNA, the CDR3 is TGTGCCAGCAGCCCTGAAAGGGGACCTCGCGGCTCCTACGAGCAGTACGTC. It encodes CASSPERGPRGSYEQYV.